The T cell receptor (beta chain) described here comes from a study of T cell responses to AZD1222 COVID-19 vaccine. Overall study findings and caveats: Donors were mostly white British, more females; clonal diversity possibly underestimated. Only five or six AZD1222 recipients were seropositive at baseline.

The assay was immunoSEQ multiplex PCR, and TCRdb's table has in-frame clones only and misses some. The sample holds roughly 200,000 clones; approximately 90% are singletons and the top ten take about 3.5%. As to this clone: Its antigen is unknown.

The source was peripheral blood, collected 28 days after the second AZD1222 dose. This receptor was identified in an adult who received the AZD1222 COVID-19 vaccine.

The CDR3 region is CASSSPGQRQETQYF. The CDR3 region has the DNA TGCGCCAGCAGTTCTCCCGGACAGCGGCAAGAGACCCAGTACTTC. This chain links TRBV10-2 with TRBJ2-5; tentative D call: TRBD1 (6 bases). CDR3 size: 15 residues. The V end was cut by 5 bases, the J end by 2 bases, with 15 bases between. CDR1 WSHSY and CDR2 SAAADI come from the germline V gene.